This T cell receptor (beta chain) was retrieved from a study of T-cell reconstitution after alpha-beta-depleted transplantation in children. Per germline, CDR1 SGHDT and CDR2 YYEEEE. This CDR3 region has 11 residues. V was shortened by 7 bases and J by 4 bases, with 8 bases between the two germline ends. Construction of the TCRbeta library involved unique molecular identifiers. TCRdb re-called the PCR reads through MiXCR, storing one row per CDR3 protein. The data contain 100,000 to 120,000 distinct CDR3 sequences, about a tenth of them singletons. The input for sequencing was PBMCs from the stem cell graft donor, taken from the stem cell graft. J is TRBJ2-5 and V is TRBV5-6; D ambiguous. The receptor was isolated from a human donor who donated a stem cell graft to a child with acute lymphoblastic leukemia. The CDR3 loop reads CASGFGETQYF. As DNA, the CDR3 is TGTGCCAGCGGATTCGGAGAGACCCAGTACTTC. Full variable domain (remainder filled in from reference TRBV5-6 and TRBJ2-5): DAGVTQSPTHLIKTRGQQVTLRCSPKSGHDTVSWYQQALGQGPQFIFQYYEEEERQRGNFPDRFSGHQFPNYSSELNVNALLLGDSALYLCASGFGETQYFGPGTRLLVL.